This T cell receptor beta chain was obtained from a study of response to subunit inactivated influenza vaccine. The V gene end was trimmed by 4 bases and the J gene end by 3 bases; junction bases not matched to a gene: 2. The germline gives CDR1 SQVTM, CDR2 ANQGSEA. The CDR3 sequence is 12 residues long. TCRdb analysed the RT-PCR reads with MiXCR anew, one entry per CDR3 protein. The sample has a few hundred thousand distinct CDR3 sequences; 11% are singletons. Another study also made use of these data, one on T cells expressing NK-cell markers. Turning to that study: As the method of synthesis, 5'RACE template switching with UMIs yielded TCR beta cDNA.

The material was PBMCs from blood, obtained on the day of vaccination. This sequence originates from a man aged 45-60 years who received an inactivated influenza vaccine. J is TRBJ1-2 and V is TRBV29-1; TRBD1 matches at 7 bases. The DNA for the CDR3 is TGCAGCGTTGCAGGGGGGGACTATGGCTACACCTTC. This sequence encodes CSVAGGDYGYTF. The full variable domain, completed using reference TRBV29-1 and TRBJ1-2, is SAVISQKPSRDICQRGTSLTIQCQVDSQVTMMFWYRQQPGQSLTLIATANQGSEATYESGFVIDKFPISRPNLTFSTLTVSNMSPEDSSIYLCSVAGGDYGYTFGSGTRLTVV.